Following are 4 T cell receptor beta chains from one sample sequenced in a study of CD8 T cells in ankylosing spondylitis. MiXCR, run by TCRdb on the 5' RACE reads, gives a single entry per CDR3 protein. Altogether 150,000 to 200,000 distinct CDR3 sequences are present, approximately 20% being singletons, with the ten largest covering around 7.6%. The sample consisted of blood, either unsorted or a sorted T cell fraction (not recorded which). Receptor source: a male donor with ankylosing spondylitis or in good health (not recorded which).

This clonotype was picked up a small number of times. The chain combines TRBV4-2 with TRBJ2-7, with D uncertain. V dropped 4 bases and J dropped 7 bases, with 8 bases sitting between them. Germline loops: CDR1 LGHNA, CDR2 YNFKEQ. This CDR3 has 11 residues. The CDR3 nucleotides read TGTGCCAGCAGCCGGGAAGTAGAGCAGTACTTC. Amino acids: CASSREVEQYF.

The chain uses TRBV5-5 and TRBJ1-1; 8 nucleotides match TRBD1. This CDR3 has 14 residues. Trimming removed 4 bases from V and 6 bases from J; junction bases left unmatched: 8. Per the germline V gene, CDR1 is SGHKS and CDR2 is YYEKEE (reference sequence). CDR3 sequence reads: CASSAGTGRAEAFF. The CDR3 DNA is TGTGCCAGCAGCGCGGGGACAGGAAGGGCTGAAGCTTTCTTT.

The sample holds many counts of this clonotype. The chain is built from TRBV10-3 and TRBJ1-4; 9 bases line up with TRBD1. After removal of 5 bases from V and 3 bases from J, the junction contained 7 bases not matched to a gene. Germline lookup yields CDR1 ENHRY and CDR2 SYGVKD. CDR3 length equals 16 residues. The CDR3 region is CAISSTGGTANEKLFF. For the CDR3, the DNA is TGTGCCATCAGTTCAACAGGGGGCACAGCTAATGAAAAACTGTTTTTT.

Remarks on this clonotype: An end of the junction does not agree with germline; a read error may underlie this. V is TRBV13 and J is TRBJ2-2; perhaps D is TRBD1 or TRBD2 (5 bases each). Germline V gene sequence: CDR1 PRHDT, CDR2 FYEKMQ (reference sequence). The CDR3 contains 14 residues. The CDR3 sequence is CAGSVGGGTGELFF. The CDR3 DNA reads TGTGCCGGCAGCGTTGGGGGTGGGACCGGGGAGCTGTTTTTT.